The 14 T cell receptor beta chains below all came from one sample that was sequenced in a study of beta chain features in type 1 diabetes. Isolated RNA was reverse transcribed in full, so expressed TCRB transcripts were sequenced. Assay used: immunoSEQ multiplex PCR; TCRdb lists only in-frame clones, some missing. The data contain roughly 170,000 clones, about 12% of them seen just once; the ten biggest clones take up 0.5% to 0.75%. Sequencing used central memory CD4+ T cells from blood. The receptors shown here come from a woman aged 18-29 years in good health.

The rearrangement joins TRBV5-4 to TRBJ2-5; D possibly corresponds to TRBD1 (6 bases). Germline-derived CDR1 and CDR2 are SGHNT and YYREEE (reference sequence). V was shortened by 1 base and J by 5 bases, with 15 bases between the two germline ends. CDR3 size: 15 residues. CDR3 DNA sequence: TGTGCCAGCAGCTTGTCGGCAGGGGAGCAGGAGACCCAGTACTTC. It specifies CASSLSAGEQETQYF.

The chain joins TRBV14 to TRBJ2-5; 10 nucleotides agree with TRBD2. The V gene's germline CDR1 is SGHDN and CDR2 FVKESK. This CDR3 spans 15 amino acids. The V segment lost 4 bases and the J segment 2 bases; nucleotides outside the gene matches: 4. DNA for the CDR3: TGTGCCAGCAGCCTGCTAGCGGGGGAACAAGAGACCCAGTACTTC. This translates into CASSLLAGEQETQYF.

This clone was seen more than once but under ten times. The CDR3, as DNA: TGCAGCGCAGCTAGCGGAGTAAACACCGGGGAGCTGTTTTTT. Protein sequence: CSAASGVNTGELFF. This chain uses TRBV29-1 with TRBJ2-2; 7 bases map to TRBD2. Germline V gives CDR1 SQVTM, CDR2 ANQGSEA. The V gene end was trimmed by 7 bases and the J gene end by 2 bases; junction bases not matched to a gene: 7. The CDR3 runs to 14 residues.

In this sample, this clone turned up a few times. Written as DNA, the CDR3 is TGTGCCAGCAGCGCAGGGGGTAATGAAAAACTGTTTTTT. As protein: CASSAGGNEKLFF. This rearrangement joins TRBV9 to TRBJ1-4; 7 bases agree with TRBD1. The length of the CDR3 is 13 residues. Germline V CDR1 and CDR2: SGDLS, YYNGEE. J lost 4 bases, V lost 3 bases, and 0 bases had no gene match.

The gene calls are TRBV19 and TRBJ1-1; D is unclear. The CDR3 contains 15 residues. The V and J ends lost 9 bases and 0 bases respectively, with 17 bases between them. Germline assignment: CDR1 LNHDA and CDR2 SQIVND (reference sequence). The CDR3 is CARMKLGVLNTEAFF. The CDR3 DNA is TGTGCCAGGATGAAACTAGGCGTCCTGAACACTGAAGCTTTCTTT.

This clone has just a few counts. The chain links TRBV7-3 to TRBJ2-5, with 10 bases that match TRBD1. The germline V gene encodes CDR1 SGHTA and CDR2 FQGTGA. The V and J ends lost 0 bases and 4 bases, in that order; junction bases with no gene match: 5. The CDR3 sequence is 16 residues long. The DNA of the CDR3 is TGTGCCAGCAGCTTAACGTTAGACAGGGGGCGAGAGACCCAGTACTTC. Protein product: CASSLTLDRGRETQYF.

This chain joins TRBV4-3 and TRBJ2-5, with unresolved D. Germline-derived CDR1 and CDR2 are LGHNA and YSLEER. The length of the CDR3 is 14 residues. The V and J ends lost 1 base and 3 bases respectively, with 9 bases between them. The CDR3 DNA reads TGCGCCAGCAGCCAAGGACTCCAAGAAGAGACCCAGTACTTC. Protein sequence: CASSQGLQEETQYF.

The V call is TRBV6-1, the J call TRBJ1-1, with TRBD1 as a possible D gene (5 bases). From germline, CDR1 is MNHNS and CDR2 SASEGT. The CDR3 length is 13 residues. V was pared by 7 bases and J by 1 base, with 10 bases between. The CDR3 nucleotides read TGTGCCAGCAAGGTACAGGAGAACACTGAAGCTTTCTTT. Translating gives CASKVQENTEAFF.

This clone was seen more than once but under ten times. The chain has TRBV15 and TRBJ2-2; 8 bases line up with TRBD1. The V gene's germline CDR1 is LNHNV and CDR2 YYDKDF (reference sequence). The CDR3 is 17 amino acids. V trimming: 1 base; J trimming: 5 bases; junction bases outside the gene matches: 9. The CDR3 DNA reads TGTGCCACCAGCAGAGGGGGACAGGTTGGACCAACCGGGGAGCTGTTTTTT. Translation: CATSRGGQVGPTGELFF.

The CDR3 loop is CASSSSIGQPQHF. CDR3 bases: TGTGCCAGCAGCTCCAGTATCGGGCAGCCCCAGCATTTT. V is TRBV7-3 and J is TRBJ1-5; unclear D gene. Between the trimmed V and J ends, which lost 4 bases and 7 bases, there was a span of 11 bases. The germline V gene encodes CDR1 SGHTA and CDR2 FQGTGA. This CDR3 is built from 13 residues.

The rearrangement joins TRBV29-1 to TRBJ2-5, with 10 bases lining up with TRBD1. The J call is in doubt because the DNA end fits TRBJ2-7 better. Germline V gene sequence: CDR1 SQVTM, CDR2 ANQGSEA. CDR3 length: 15 amino acids. The CDR3 region has the DNA TGCAGCGTTGATTTGAAGGGACAGGGGCGCTACGAGCAGTACTTC. Translated, it gives CSVDLKGQGRYEQYF.

This clone was observed a handful of times. The V call is TRBV6-1, the J call TRBJ2-6; D call uncertain. Trimming cost V 3 bases and J 4 bases, with 10 bases left between them. Germline V gives CDR1 MNHNS, CDR2 SASEGT. This CDR3 is 15 amino acids long. CDR3 sequence (DNA): TGTGCCAGCAGTGACCCACTCTCGGGGGCCAACGTCCTGACTTTC. This codes for CASSDPLSGANVLTF.

This sequence joins TRBV4-1 and TRBJ2-4, with D tentatively TRBD2 (6 bases). V lost 1 base to trimming and J lost 7 bases, with 17 bases between them. Per germline, CDR1 MGHRA and CDR2 YSYEKL. CDR3 length: 16 amino acids. CDR3 DNA sequence: TGCGCCAGCAGCCAAGGCGGGACTTTAAGAGGGAACATTCAGTACTTC. It translates to CASSQGGTLRGNIQYF.

The gene calls are TRBV14 and TRBJ2-1; TRBD2 aligns across 10 bases. CDR3 size: 13 residues. Germline loops: CDR1 SGHDN, CDR2 FVKESK. With V trimmed by 5 bases and J by 13 bases, 8 bases remained unmatched. CDR3 residues: CASSFHPSGSQFF. In DNA, the CDR3 is TGTGCCAGCAGCTTTCATCCTAGCGGGAGCCAGTTCTTC.